A selection of T cell receptor beta chains follows, all from one sample in a study of Siglec-9 on CD8 T cells in melanoma. Only in-frame clones appear in the TCRdb table, and some are missing; sequencing was by immunoSEQ multiplex PCR. The data contain tens of thousands of clones, about 80% of them seen just once; the ten biggest clones take up approximately 5.4%. Sequenced sample: Siglec-9- CD8+ T cells sorted from blood. The receptor source for this set is a human donor in good health. The CDR3 runs from the conserved cysteine through the conserved F or W. Each record gives: V gene, D gene, clone size, J gene, CDR3 protein, CDR3 DNA. A D gene is named only where the DNA matches it firmly. Size tells how often a clone was seen (once, few, many) or the class of an expanded clone, and some rows leave it out.

TRBV30	NA	NA	TRBJ1-2	CAWTPGDYGYTF	TGTGCCTGGACCCCAGGCGACTATGGCTACACCTTC
TRBV27	NA	once	TRBJ2-7	CASSLNSALYEQYF	TGTGCCAGCAGTTTAAACAGCGCCTTATACGAGCAGTACTTC
TRBV15	NA	few	TRBJ1-4	CATSRVVGATNEKLFF	TGTGCCACCAGCAGAGTAGTGGGAGCAACTAATGAAAAACTGTTTTTT
TRBV7-9	NA	NA	TRBJ2-6	CASSLAHSRVGANVLTF	TGTGCCAGCAGCTTAGCTCATAGCCGGGTTGGGGCCAACGTCCTGACTTTC
TRBV7-6	NA	NA	TRBJ1-1	CASSSGQLNTEAFF	TGTGCCAGCAGCTCCGGGCAGCTGAACACTGAAGCTTTCTTT
TRBV2	NA	NA	TRBJ2-1	CASSEPPPGSNEQFF	TGTGCCAGCAGTGAACCACCACCAGGGAGTAATGAGCAGTTCTTC
TRBV28	TRBD1	NA	TRBJ1-6	CASSFQGAGSNSPLHF	TGTGCCAGCAGTTTTCAGGGGGCCGGGTCTAATTCACCCCTCCACTTT
TRBV5-6	NA	NA	TRBJ1-2	CASSLALAANYGYTF	TGTGCCAGCAGCTTGGCTCTTGCAGCGAACTATGGCTACACCTTC
TRBV30	TRBD1	NA	TRBJ2-7	CAWSDLTRTGADYEQYF	TGTGCCTGGAGTGACCTTACTAGGACAGGGGCCGACTACGAGCAGTACTTC
TRBV6-5	NA	NA	TRBJ2-3	CASSYEEEWGTDTQYF	TGTGCCAGCAGTTACGAGGAGGAATGGGGCACAGATACGCAGTATTTT
TRBV9	NA	NA	TRBJ2-5	CASSVAGYQETQYF	TGTGCCAGCAGCGTAGCGGGATACCAAGAGACCCAGTACTTC
TRBV16	NA	NA	TRBJ1-4	CASSQSFFRTPDRDNEKLFF	TGTGCCAGCAGCCAATCGTTTTTCCGGACACCGGACCGCGATAATGAAAAACTGTTTTTT
TRBV19	NA	few	TRBJ2-1	CASSMTQKQFF	TGTGCCAGTAGTATGACCCAAAAACAGTTCTTC
TRBV5-4	TRBD1	few	TRBJ1-4	CASTAGGEKLFF	TGTGCCAGCACGGCAGGGGGCGAAAAACTGTTTTTT
TRBV5-6	NA	NA	TRBJ1-4	CASSLGQGSEKLFF	TGTGCCAGCAGCTTGGGGCAGGGAAGTGAAAAACTGTTTTTT
TRBV29-1	NA	NA	TRBJ1-2	CSVGGENYGYTF	TGCAGCGTTGGAGGTGAAAACTATGGCTACACCTTC
TRBV6-5	TRBD1	NA	TRBJ2-5	CASARGLSKETQYF	TGTGCCAGCGCTAGGGGGCTTTCTAAAGAGACCCAGTACTTC
TRBV9	NA	NA	TRBJ2-3	CASSRTDTQYF	TGTGCCAGCAGCCGCACAGATACGCAGTATTTT
TRBV14	NA	NA	TRBJ2-5	CASSQGAGPGETQYF	TGTGCCAGCAGCCAGGGGGCCGGGCCTGGAGAGACCCAGTACTTC
TRBV27	TRBD2	NA	TRBJ2-2	CASSSKTRGTSGRYTGELFF	TGTGCCAGCAGTTCTAAAACCCGGGGGACTAGCGGGAGATACACCGGGGAGCTGTTTTTT
TRBV6-6	NA	NA	TRBJ1-1	CASSSFTQNTEAFF	TGTGCCAGCAGTTCGTTTACACAGAACACTGAAGCTTTCTTT
TRBV9	TRBD2	NA	TRBJ2-1	CASSVVTGGSYNEQFF	TGTGCCAGCAGCGTAGTAACGGGGGGGTCCTACAATGAGCAGTTCTTC
TRBV11-2	TRBD1	NA	TRBJ2-7	CASSLFGQGPQDKQYF	TGTGCCAGCAGCCTATTCGGACAGGGGCCGCAGGATAAGCAGTACTTC
TRBV6-1	TRBD1	NA	TRBJ1-5	CASSEWDSLYQPQHF	TGTGCCAGCAGTGAATGGGACAGCCTCTATCAGCCCCAGCATTTT
TRBV7-9	NA	NA	TRBJ2-3	CASSLATRATYHPDTQYF	TGTGCCAGCAGCTTAGCGACGAGGGCTACCTACCATCCAGATACGCAGTATTTT
TRBV11-2	NA	NA	TRBJ1-1	CASSLGVTEAFF	TGTGCCAGCAGCTTAGGAGTGACTGAAGCTTTCTTT
TRBV6-1	NA	NA	TRBJ2-4	CASSEEGRYNSKNIQYF	TGTGCCAGCAGTGAAGAGGGCCGTTATAATAGCAAAAACATTCAGTACTTC
TRBV4-2	NA	NA	TRBJ2-5	CASSQGLVETQYF	TGTGCCAGCAGCCAAGGACTAGTGGAGACCCAGTACTTC